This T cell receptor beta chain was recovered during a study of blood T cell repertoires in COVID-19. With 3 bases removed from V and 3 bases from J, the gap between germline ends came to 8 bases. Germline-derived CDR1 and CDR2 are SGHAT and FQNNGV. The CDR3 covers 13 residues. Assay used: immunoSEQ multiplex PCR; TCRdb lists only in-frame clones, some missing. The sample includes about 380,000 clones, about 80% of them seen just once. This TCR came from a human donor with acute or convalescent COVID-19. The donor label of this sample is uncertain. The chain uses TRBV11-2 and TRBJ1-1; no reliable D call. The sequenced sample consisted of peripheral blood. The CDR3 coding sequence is TGTGCCAGCAGCTTTATGCAGTACACTGAAGCTTTCTTT. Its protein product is CASSFMQYTEAFF.